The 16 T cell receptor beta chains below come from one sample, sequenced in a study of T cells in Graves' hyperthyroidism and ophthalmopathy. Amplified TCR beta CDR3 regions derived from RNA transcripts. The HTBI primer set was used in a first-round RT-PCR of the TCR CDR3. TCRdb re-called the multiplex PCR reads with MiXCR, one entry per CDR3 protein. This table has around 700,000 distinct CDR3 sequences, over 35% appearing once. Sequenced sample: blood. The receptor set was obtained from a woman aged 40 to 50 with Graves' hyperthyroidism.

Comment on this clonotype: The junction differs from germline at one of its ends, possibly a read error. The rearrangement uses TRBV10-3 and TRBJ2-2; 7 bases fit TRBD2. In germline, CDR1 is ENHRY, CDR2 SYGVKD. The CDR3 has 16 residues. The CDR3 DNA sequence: TGTGCCAGCAGTTACCGTTTAGCGGGTAACACCGGGGAGCTGTTTTTT. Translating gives CASSYRLAGNTGELFF.

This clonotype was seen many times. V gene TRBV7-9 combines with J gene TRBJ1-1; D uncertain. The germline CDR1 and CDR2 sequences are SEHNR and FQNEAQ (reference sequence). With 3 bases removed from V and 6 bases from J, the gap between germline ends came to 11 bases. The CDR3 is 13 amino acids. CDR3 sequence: CASSFYVEAEAFF. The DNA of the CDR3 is TGTGCCAGCAGCTTCTACGTCGAGGCTGAAGCTTTCTTT.

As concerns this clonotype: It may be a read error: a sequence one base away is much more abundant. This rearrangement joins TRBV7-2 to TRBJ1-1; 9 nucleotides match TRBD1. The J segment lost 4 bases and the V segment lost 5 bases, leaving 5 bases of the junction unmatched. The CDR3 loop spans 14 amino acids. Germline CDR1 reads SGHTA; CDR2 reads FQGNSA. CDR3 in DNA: TGTGCCAGCAGCGCTGGACAGGGGTGCACTGAAGCTTTCTTT. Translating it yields CASSAGQGCTEAFF. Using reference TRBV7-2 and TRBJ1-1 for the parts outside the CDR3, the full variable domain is GAGVSQSPSNKVTEKGKDVELRCDPISGHTALYWYRQSLGQGLEFLIYFQGNSAPDKSGLPSDRFSAERTGGSVSTLTIQRTQQEDSAVYLCASSAGQGCTEAFFGQGTRLTVV.

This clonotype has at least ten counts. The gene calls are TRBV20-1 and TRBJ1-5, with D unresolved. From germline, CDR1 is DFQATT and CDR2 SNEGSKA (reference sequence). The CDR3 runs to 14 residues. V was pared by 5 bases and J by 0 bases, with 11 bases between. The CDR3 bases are TGCAGTGCTCCAAAGCCGTATAGCAATCAGCCCCAGCATTTT. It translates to CSAPKPYSNQPQHF.

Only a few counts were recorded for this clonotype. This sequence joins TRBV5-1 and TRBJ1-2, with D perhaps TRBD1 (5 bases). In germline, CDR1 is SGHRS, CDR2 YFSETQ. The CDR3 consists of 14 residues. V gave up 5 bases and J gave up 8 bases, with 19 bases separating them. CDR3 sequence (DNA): TGCGCCAGCAGATATGGGACCCATCAAGGGGGCTACACCTTC. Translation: CASRYGTHQGGYTF.

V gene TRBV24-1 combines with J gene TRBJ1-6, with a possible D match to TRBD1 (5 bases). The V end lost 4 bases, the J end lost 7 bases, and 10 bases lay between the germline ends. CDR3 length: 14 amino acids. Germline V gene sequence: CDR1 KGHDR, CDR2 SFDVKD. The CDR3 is CATSETAMNSPLHF. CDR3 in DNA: TGTGCCACCAGTGAGACAGCAATGAATTCACCCCTCCACTTT.

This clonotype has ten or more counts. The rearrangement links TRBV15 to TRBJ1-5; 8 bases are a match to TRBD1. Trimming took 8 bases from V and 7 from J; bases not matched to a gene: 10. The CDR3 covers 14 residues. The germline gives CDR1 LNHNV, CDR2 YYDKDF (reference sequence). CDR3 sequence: CATGQGQGGQPQHF. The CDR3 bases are TGTGCCACCGGACAAGGACAGGGAGGACAGCCCCAGCATTTT.

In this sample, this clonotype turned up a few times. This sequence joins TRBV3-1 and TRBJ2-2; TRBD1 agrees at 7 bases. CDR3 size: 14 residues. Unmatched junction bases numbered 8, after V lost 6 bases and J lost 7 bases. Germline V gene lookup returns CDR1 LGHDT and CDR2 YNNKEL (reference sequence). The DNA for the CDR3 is TGTGCCAGCAGTCTGACAGGGAAGGGCGGGGAGCTGTTTTTT. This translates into CASSLTGKGGELFF.

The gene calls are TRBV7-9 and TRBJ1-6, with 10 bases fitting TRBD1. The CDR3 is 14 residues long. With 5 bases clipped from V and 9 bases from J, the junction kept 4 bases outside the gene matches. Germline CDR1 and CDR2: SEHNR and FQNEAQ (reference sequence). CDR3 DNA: TGTGCCAGCAGCACTTGGACAGGGGGTTCACCCCTCCACTTT. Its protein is CASSTWTGGSPLHF.

The CDR3 coding sequence is TGTGCCACTACACAGCGGGAGGACTTAGAGGAGCTGTTTTTT. This gives the protein CATTQREDLEELFF. The chain couples TRBV10-3 to TRBJ2-2; TRBD2 matches 9 bases. Losses at the gene ends were 10 bases for V and 10 bases for J; bases not matched to a gene: 13. Germline V gene data show CDR1 as ENHRY and CDR2 as SYGVKD. The CDR3 is 14 amino acids.

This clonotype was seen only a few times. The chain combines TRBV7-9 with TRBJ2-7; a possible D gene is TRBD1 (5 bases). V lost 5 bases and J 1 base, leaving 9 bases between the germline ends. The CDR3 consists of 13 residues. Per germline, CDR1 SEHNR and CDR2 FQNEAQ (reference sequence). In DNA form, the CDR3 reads TGTGCCAGCAGCCGCAGGGTATCCTACGAGCAGTACTTC. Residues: CASSRRVSYEQYF.

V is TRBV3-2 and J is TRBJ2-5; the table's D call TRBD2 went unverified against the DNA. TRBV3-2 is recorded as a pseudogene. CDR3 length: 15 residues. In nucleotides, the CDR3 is TGTGCCAGCAGCTTGGGGACGGCTTCGAGGGAGACCCAGTACTTC. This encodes CASSLGTASRETQYF.

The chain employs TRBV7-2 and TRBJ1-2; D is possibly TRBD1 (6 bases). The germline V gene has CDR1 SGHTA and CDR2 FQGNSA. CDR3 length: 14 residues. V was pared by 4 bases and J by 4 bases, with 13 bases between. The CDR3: CASSWARGSYGYTF. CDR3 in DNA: TGTGCCAGCAGCTGGGCCAGGGGTAGCTATGGCTACACCTTC.

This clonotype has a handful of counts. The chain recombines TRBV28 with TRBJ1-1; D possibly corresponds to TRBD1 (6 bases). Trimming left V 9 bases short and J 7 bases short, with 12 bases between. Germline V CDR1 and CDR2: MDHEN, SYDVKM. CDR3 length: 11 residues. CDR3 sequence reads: CASSTGSEAFF. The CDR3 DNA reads TGTGCCAGTAGTACAGGGAGTGAAGCTTTCTTT.

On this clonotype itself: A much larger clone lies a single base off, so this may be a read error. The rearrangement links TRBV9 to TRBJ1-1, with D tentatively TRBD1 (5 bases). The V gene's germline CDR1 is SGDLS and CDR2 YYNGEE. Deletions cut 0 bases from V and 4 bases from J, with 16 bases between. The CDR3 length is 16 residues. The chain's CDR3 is CASSVAGGTWPTEAFF. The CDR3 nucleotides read TGTGCCAGCAGCGTAGCGGGCGGGACGTGGCCCACTGAAGCTTTCTTT. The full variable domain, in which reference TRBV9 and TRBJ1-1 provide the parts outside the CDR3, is DSGVTQTPKHLITATGQRVTLRCSPRSGDLSVYWYQQSLDQGLQFLIQYYNGEERAKGNILERFSAQQFPDLHSELNLSSLELGDSALYFCASSVAGGTWPTEAFFGQGTRLTVV.

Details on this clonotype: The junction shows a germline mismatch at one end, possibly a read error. CDR3 residues: CASSVDRRSTDMQYF. CDR3 coding DNA: TGTGCCAGCAGCGTGGACCGCAGAAGCACAGATATGCAGTATTTT. This chain links TRBV7-2 with TRBJ2-3; the D is unclear. CDR1 is SGHTA and CDR2 is FQGNSA in the germline V gene. The CDR3 length is 15 residues.